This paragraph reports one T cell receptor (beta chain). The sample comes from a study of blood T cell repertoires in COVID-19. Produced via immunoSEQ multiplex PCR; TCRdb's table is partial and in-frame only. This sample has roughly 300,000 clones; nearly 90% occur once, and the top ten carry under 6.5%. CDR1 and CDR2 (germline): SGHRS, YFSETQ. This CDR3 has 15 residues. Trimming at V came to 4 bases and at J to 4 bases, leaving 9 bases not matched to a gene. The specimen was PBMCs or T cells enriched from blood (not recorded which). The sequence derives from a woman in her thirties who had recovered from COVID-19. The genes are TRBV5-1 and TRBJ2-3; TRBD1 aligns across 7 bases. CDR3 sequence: CASSGPGTAADTQYF. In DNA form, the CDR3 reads TGCGCCAGCAGCGGCCCGGGGACAGCGGCAGATACGCAGTATTTT.